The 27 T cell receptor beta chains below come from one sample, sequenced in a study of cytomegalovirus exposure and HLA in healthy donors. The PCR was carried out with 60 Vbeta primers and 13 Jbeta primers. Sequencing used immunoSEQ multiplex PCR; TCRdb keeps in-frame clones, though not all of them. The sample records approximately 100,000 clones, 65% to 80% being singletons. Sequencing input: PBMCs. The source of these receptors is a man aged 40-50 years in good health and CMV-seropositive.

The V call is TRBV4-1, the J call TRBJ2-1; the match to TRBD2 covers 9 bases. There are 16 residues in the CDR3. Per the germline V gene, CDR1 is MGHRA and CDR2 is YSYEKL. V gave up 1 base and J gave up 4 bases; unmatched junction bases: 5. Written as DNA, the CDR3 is TGCGCCAGCAGCCAAGTGGCTAGCGGGGATTACAATGAGCAGTTCTTC. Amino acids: CASSQVASGDYNEQFF.

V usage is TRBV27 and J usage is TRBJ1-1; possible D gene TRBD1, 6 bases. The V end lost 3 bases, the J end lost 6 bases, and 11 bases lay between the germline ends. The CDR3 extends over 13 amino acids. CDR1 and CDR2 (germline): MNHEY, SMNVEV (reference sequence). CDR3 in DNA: TGTGCCAGCAGTTTGGGGGGGCTCGCTGAAGCTTTCTTT. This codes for CASSLGGLAEAFF.

The CDR3 spells CASSPGGGQLGEQYF. CDR3 nucleotide sequence: TGCGCCAGCAGCCCGGGGGGGGGACAGTTGGGCGAGCAGTACTTC. This rearrangement joins TRBV5-1 to TRBJ2-7; D possibly corresponds to TRBD2 (8 bases). The CDR3 consists of 15 residues. Germline V CDR1 and CDR2: SGHRS, YFSETQ. With 4 bases removed from V and 6 bases from J, the gap between germline ends came to 20 bases.

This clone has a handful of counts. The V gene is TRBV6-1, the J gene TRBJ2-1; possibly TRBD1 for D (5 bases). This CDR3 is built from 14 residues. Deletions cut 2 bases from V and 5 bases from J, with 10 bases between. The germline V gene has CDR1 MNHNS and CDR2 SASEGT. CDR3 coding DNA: TGTGCCAGCAGTGAAATCAGACAGCACAATGAGCAGTTCTTC. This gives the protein CASSEIRQHNEQFF.

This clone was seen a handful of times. The CDR3 DNA follows: TGTGCCAGCACGTCACAGGGTAATGGCTACACCTTC. It codes for CASTSQGNGYTF. The chain recombines TRBV2 with TRBJ1-2, with D tentatively TRBD1 (6 bases). Germline values: CDR1 SNHLY, CDR2 FYNNEI. The CDR3 runs 12 residues. Deletions cut 7 bases from V and 6 bases from J, with 12 bases between. Full variable domain (missing parts from reference TRBV2 and TRBJ1-2): EPEVTQTPSHQVTQMGQEVILRCVPISNHLYFYWYRQILGQKVEFLVSFYNNEISEKSEIFDDQFSVERPDGSNFTLKIRSTKLEDSAMYFCASTSQGNGYTFGSGTRLTVV.

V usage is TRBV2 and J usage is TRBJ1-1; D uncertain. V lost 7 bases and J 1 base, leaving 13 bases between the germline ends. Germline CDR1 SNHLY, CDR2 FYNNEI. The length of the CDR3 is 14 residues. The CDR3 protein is CASKGGLQNTEAFF. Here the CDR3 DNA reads TGTGCCAGCAAGGGAGGTCTCCAGAACACTGAAGCTTTCTTT.

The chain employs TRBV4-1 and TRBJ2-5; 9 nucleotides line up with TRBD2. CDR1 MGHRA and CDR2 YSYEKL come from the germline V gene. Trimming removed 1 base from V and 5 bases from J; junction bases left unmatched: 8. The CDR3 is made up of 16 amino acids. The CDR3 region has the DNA TGCGCCAGCAGCCAAGTCTTAGCGGGGGCAGGGGAGACCCAGTACTTC. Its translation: CASSQVLAGAGETQYF.

CDR3 loop: CASSYRVSSSSGNTIYF. In DNA, the CDR3 is TGCGCCAGCAGCTACAGGGTCTCCTCGAGCTCTGGAAACACCATATATTTT. The genes are TRBV5-1 and TRBJ1-3, with D tentatively TRBD1 (6 bases). V was pared by 3 bases and J by 0 bases, with 16 bases between. Per germline, CDR1 SGHRS and CDR2 YFSETQ. CDR3 size: 17 residues.

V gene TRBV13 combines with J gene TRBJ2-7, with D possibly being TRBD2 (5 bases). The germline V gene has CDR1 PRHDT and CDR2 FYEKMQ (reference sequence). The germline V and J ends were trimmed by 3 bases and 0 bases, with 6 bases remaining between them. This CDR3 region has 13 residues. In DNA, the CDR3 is TGTGCCAGCAGCTTTGGACTCTCCTACGAGCAGTACTTC. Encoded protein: CASSFGLSYEQYF.

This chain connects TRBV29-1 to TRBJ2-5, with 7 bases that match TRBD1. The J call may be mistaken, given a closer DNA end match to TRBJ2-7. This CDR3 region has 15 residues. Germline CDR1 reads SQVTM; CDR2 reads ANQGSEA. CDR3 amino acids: CSVEEGDRANYEQYF. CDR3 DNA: TGCAGCGTTGAAGAGGGGGACAGAGCTAACTACGAGCAGTACTTC.

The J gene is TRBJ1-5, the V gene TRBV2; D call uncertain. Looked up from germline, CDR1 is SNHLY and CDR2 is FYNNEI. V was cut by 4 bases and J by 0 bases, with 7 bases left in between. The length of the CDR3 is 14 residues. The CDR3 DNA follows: TGTGCCAGCAGTGGTCTGGCTAGCAATCAGCCCCAGCATTTT. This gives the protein CASSGLASNQPQHF.

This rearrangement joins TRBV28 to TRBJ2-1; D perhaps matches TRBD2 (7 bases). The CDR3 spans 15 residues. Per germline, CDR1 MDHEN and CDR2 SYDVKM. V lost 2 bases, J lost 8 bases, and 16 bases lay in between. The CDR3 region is CASSLGGGGADEQFF. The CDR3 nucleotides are TGTGCCAGCAGTTTAGGCGGAGGGGGGGCCGATGAGCAGTTCTTC.

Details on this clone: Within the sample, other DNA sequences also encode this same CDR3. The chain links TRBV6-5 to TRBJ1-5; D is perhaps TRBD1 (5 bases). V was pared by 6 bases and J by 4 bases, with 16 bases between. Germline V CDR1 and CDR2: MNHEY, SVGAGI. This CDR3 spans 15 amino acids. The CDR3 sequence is CASSPRGRGNQPQHF. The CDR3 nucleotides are TGTGCCAGCAGCCCTAGGGGTCGGGGGAATCAGCCCCAGCATTTT.

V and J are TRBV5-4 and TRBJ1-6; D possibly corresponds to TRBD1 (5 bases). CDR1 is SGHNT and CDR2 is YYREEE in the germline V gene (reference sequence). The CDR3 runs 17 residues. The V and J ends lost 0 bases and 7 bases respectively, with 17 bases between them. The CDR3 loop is CASSLGGGQLSNSPLHF. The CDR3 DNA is TGTGCCAGCAGCTTGGGGGGGGGTCAATTGAGCAATTCACCCCTCCACTTT.

The CDR3 coding sequence is TGCGCCAGCAGCTTGGGGACAGCGAGCACTGAAGCTTTCTTT. Protein product: CASSLGTASTEAFF. The chain links TRBV5-1 to TRBJ1-1; maybe TRBD1 (6 bases). V was clipped by 0 bases and J by 4 bases, with 10 bases between them. The CDR3 spans 14 residues. CDR1 and CDR2 (germline): SGHRS, YFSETQ.

The CDR3 reads CASSFQVSYEQYF. CDR3 DNA sequence: TGTGCCAGCAGCTTTCAGGTCTCCTACGAGCAGTACTTC. The chain is built from TRBV7-2 and TRBJ2-7; D gene ambiguous. The length of the CDR3 is 13 residues. Germline CDR1 is SGHTA and CDR2 is FQGNSA. Trimming stripped 3 bases from V and 0 bases from J, with 6 bases between.

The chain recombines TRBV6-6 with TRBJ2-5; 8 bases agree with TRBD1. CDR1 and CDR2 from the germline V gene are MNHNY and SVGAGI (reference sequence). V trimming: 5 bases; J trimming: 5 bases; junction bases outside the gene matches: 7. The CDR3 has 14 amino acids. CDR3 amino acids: CASSTGQASETQYF. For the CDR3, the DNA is TGTGCCAGCAGTACGGGACAGGCCTCCGAGACCCAGTACTTC.

In DNA, the CDR3 is TGTGCCAGCAGTGAGTATGGGGGCGCACAGACTGAAGCTTTCTTT. This sequence encodes CASSEYGGAQTEAFF. This chain connects TRBV2 to TRBJ1-1; the D gene is possibly TRBD1 (6 bases). The V and J ends lost 3 bases and 5 bases respectively, with 16 bases between them. The CDR3 consists of 15 residues. Germline V lookup: CDR1 SNHLY, CDR2 FYNNEI.

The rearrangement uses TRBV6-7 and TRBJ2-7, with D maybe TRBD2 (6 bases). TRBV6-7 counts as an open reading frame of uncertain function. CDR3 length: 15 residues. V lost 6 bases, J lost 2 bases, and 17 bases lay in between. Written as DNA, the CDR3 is TGTGCCAGCAGACCCCGGGACTCTATGACCTACGAGCAGTACTTC. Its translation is CASRPRDSMTYEQYF.

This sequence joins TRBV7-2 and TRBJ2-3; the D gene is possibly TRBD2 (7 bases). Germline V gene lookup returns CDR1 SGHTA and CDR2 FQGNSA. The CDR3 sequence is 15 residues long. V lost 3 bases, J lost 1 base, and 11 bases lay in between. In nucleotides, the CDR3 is TGTGCCAGCAGCTTGCGGGGGCCGGGCACAGATACGCAGTATTTT. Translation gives CASSLRGPGTDTQYF. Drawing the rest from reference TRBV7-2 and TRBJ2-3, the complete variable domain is GAGVSQSPSNKVTEKGKDVELRCDPISGHTALYWYRQSLGQGLEFLIYFQGNSAPDKSGLPSDRFSAERTGGSVSTLTIQRTQQEDSAVYLCASSLRGPGTDTQYFGPGTRLTVL.

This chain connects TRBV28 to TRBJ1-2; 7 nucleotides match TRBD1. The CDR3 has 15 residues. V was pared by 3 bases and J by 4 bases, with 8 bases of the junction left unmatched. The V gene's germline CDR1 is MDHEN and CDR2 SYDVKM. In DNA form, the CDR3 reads TGTGCCAGCAGTTTTGGTCAGGGGGGCACCTATGGCTACACCTTC. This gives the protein CASSFGQGGTYGYTF.

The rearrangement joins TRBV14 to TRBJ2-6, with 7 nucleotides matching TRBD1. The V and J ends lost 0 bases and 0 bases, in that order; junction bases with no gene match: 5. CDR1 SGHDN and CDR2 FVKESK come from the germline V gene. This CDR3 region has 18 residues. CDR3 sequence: CASSQERGRDSGANVLTF. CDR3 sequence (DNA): TGTGCCAGCAGCCAAGAAAGGGGGCGTGACTCTGGGGCCAACGTCCTGACTTTC.

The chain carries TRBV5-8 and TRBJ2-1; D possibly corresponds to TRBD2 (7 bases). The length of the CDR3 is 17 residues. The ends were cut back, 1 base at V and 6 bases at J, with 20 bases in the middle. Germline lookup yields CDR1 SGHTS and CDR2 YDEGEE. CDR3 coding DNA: TGTGCCAGCAGCTTGTACGGAAGGGGGGGAGCCAGCAATGAGCAGTTCTTC. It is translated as CASSLYGRGGASNEQFF.

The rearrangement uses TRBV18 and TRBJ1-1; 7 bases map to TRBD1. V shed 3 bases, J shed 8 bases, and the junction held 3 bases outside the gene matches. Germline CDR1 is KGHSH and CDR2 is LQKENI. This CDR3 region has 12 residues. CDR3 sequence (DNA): TGTGCCAGCTCACCTCGACAGGGCGAAGCTTTCTTT. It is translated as CASSPRQGEAFF.

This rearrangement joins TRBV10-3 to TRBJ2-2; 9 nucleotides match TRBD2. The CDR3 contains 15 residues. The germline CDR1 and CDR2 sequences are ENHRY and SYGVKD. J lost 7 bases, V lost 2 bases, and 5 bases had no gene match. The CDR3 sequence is CAISEQAGGHGELFF. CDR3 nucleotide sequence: TGTGCCATCAGTGAGCAAGCGGGGGGCCACGGGGAGCTGTTTTTT.

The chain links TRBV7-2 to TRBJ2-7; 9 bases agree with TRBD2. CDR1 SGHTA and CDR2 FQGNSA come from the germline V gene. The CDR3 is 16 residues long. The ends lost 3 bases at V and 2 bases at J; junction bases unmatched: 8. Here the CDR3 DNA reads TGTGCCAGCAGCTTCTCCTCCGGGACTAGCACCTACGAGCAGTACTTC. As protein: CASSFSSGTSTYEQYF.

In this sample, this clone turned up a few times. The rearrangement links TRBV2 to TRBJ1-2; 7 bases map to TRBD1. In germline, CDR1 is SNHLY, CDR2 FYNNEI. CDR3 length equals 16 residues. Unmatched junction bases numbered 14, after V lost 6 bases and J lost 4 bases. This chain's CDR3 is CASSAEGQPYGYGYTF. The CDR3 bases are TGTGCCAGCAGCGCTGAGGGACAGCCATACGGCTATGGCTACACCTTC.